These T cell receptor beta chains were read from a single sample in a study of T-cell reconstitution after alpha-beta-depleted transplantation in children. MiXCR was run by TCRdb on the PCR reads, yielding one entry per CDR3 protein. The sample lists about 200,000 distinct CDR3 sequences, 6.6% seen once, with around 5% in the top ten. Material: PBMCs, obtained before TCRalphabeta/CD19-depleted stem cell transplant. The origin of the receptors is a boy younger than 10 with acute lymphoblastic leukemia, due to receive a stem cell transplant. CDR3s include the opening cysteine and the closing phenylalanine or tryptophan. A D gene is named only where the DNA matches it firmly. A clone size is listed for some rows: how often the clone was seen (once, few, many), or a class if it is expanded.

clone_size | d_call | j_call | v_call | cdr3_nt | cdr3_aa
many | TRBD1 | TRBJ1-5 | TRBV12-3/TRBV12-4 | TGTGCCAGCAGTCCTGACAGGGGAATCAATCAGCCCCAGCATTTT | CASSPDRGINQPQHF
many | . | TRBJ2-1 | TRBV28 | TGTGCCAGCAGTTTCCTTCAGACGGGCTCCTACAATGAGCAGTTCTTC | CASSFLQTGSYNEQFF
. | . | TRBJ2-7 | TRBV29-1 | TGCAGCGTTATCAGGGACGGACCCTACGAGCAGTACTTC | CSVIRDGPYEQYF
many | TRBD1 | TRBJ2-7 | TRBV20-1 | TGCAGTGCTATGGGACAGAGTGACGAGCAGTACTTC | CSAMGQSDEQYF
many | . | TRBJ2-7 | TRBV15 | TGTGCCACCAGCAATAATGCAGGGACCTACGAGCAGTACTTC | CATSNNAGTYEQYF
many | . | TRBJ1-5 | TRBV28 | TGTGCCAGCAGTCCGGTCGGGAATCAGCCCCAGCATTTT | CASSPVGNQPQHF
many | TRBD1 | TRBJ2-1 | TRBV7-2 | TGTGCCAGCAGCGACAGGGTCCAAATCTACAATGAGCAGTTCTTC | CASSDRVQIYNEQFF
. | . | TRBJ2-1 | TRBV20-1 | TGCAGTCCATCCCTCGGCTTCGGGACAACATACAATGAGCAGTTCTTC | CSPSLGFGTTYNEQFF
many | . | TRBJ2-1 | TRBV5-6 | TGTGCCAGCAGCCCTGCCGGGACTCTATACAATGAGCAGTTCTTC | CASSPAGTLYNEQFF
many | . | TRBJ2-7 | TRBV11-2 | TGTGCCAGCAGCTTAGATCTGGCCTACGAGCAGTACTTC | CASSLDLAYEQYF
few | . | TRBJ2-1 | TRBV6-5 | TGTGCCAGCAGTTACCCTTCCTCAAACAATGAGCAGTTCTTC | CASSYPSSNNEQFF
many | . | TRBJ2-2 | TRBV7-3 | TGTGCCAGCAGCTCCCAGGGAACCGGGGAGCTGTTTTTT | CASSSQGTGELFF
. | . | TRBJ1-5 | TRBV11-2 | TGTGCCAGCAGCTTAGTATATGGTCAGGTCAATCAGCCCCAGCATTTT | CASSLVYGQVNQPQHF
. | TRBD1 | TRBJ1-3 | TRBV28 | TGTGCCAGCAGTTTGGCAGGGGGCGGAAACACCATATATTTT | CASSLAGGGNTIYF
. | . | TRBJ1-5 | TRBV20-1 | TGCAGTGCCCGGACTCCTCGGCCCAATCAGCCCCAGCATTTT | CSARTPRPNQPQHF
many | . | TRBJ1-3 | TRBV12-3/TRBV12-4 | TGTGCCAGCAGCCTCCAGGGGTTCTCTGGAAACACCATATATTTT | CASSLQGFSGNTIYF
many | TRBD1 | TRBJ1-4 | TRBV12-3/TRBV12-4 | TGTGCCAGCAGTCCAACAGGGGTTGGAGGTGAAAAACTGTTTTTT | CASSPTGVGGEKLFF
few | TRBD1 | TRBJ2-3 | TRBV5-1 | TGCGCCAGCAGCTTGCAGGACAGGGACACGCCAGATACGCAGTATTTT | CASSLQDRDTPDTQYF
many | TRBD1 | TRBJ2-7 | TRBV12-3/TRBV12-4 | TGTGCCAGCAGTTTACGGACAGGGGGCACGGGCGAGCAGTACTTC | CASSLRTGGTGEQYF
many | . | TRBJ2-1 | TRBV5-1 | TGCGCCAGCAGGGTGACAGGCTATGAGCAGTTCTTC | CASRVTGYEQFF